Shown below are 9 T cell receptor beta chains from a single sample sequenced in a study of T-cell reconstitution after alpha-beta-depleted transplantation in children. Using unique molecular identifiers, the investigators prepared the TCRbeta library. TCRdb itself ran the PCR reads through MiXCR, one entry per CDR3 protein. The table lists approximately 520,000 distinct CDR3 sequences, over 25% of them singletons, with 2.4% in the top ten. Sequencing was performed on PBMCs from the stem cell graft donor, taken from the stem cell graft. All receptors come from a human donor who donated a stem cell graft to a child with aplastic anemia.

At least ten counts were recorded for this clonotype. DNA for the CDR3: TGTGCCTGGACCATAGGGGGCAGGGACTATGGCTACACCTTC. It translates to CAWTIGGRDYGYTF. V usage is TRBV30 and J usage is TRBJ1-2, with 7 bases that match TRBD1. This CDR3 has 14 residues. Germline CDR1 is GTSNPN and CDR2 is SVGIG (reference sequence). J was trimmed by 3 bases and V by 4 bases; bases with no gene match: 8.

The chain couples TRBV28 to TRBJ2-3, with D unclear. Per the germline V gene, CDR1 is MDHEN and CDR2 is SYDVKM. This CDR3 has 15 residues. V was pared by 3 bases and J by 0 bases, with 10 bases between. The chain's CDR3 is CASSLTPSSTDTQYF. The CDR3 DNA follows: TGTGCCAGCAGTTTGACCCCCTCTAGCACAGATACGCAGTATTTT.

This clonotype was recorded a few times. V and J are TRBV6-1 and TRBJ2-1; 7 bases fit TRBD2. With V trimmed by 7 bases and J by 1 base, 7 bases remained unmatched. The V gene's germline CDR1 is MNHNS and CDR2 SASEGT. This CDR3 spans 15 amino acids. The CDR3 DNA is TGTGCCAGCAATCGACTAGCCGAGTCCTACAATGAGCAGTTCTTC. It specifies CASNRLAESYNEQFF.

The sample holds many counts of this clonotype. CDR3 protein: CASSFVLDHPYNEQFF. The CDR3 DNA sequence: TGTGCCAGCAGTTTTGTGTTGGACCACCCATACAATGAGCAGTTCTTC. The rearrangement uses TRBV12-3 or TRBV12-4 and TRBJ2-1; the D is unclear. The CDR3 covers 16 residues. Trimming removed 3 bases at V and 4 bases at J, with 16 bases between.

This clonotype turned up a few times. This chain uses TRBV7-2 with TRBJ1-3, with D uncertain. CDR1 and CDR2 from the germline V gene are SGHTA and FQGNSA. V gave up 3 bases and J gave up 2 bases, with 8 bases separating them. This CDR3 contains 14 residues. CDR3 sequence reads: CASSLNGAGNTIYF. Written as DNA, the CDR3 is TGTGCCAGCAGCTTGAATGGGGCTGGAAACACCATATATTTT.

This clonotype occurred a few times. The J gene is TRBJ1-1, the V gene TRBV9, with TRBD1 matching 7 bases. CDR1 is SGDLS, CDR2 YYNGEE, per germline. J gave up 1 base and V 0 bases, and 9 bases lay outside the gene matches. This CDR3 contains 17 residues. The CDR3 loop is CASSVGGRQGPNTEAFF. The CDR3 DNA reads as TGTGCCAGCAGCGTAGGCGGCCGACAGGGCCCGAACACTGAAGCTTTCTTT.

The rearrangement joins TRBV13 to TRBJ2-1; 9 positions agree with TRBD2. In germline, CDR1 is PRHDT, CDR2 FYEKMQ (reference sequence). V shed 0 bases, J shed 4 bases, and the junction held 4 bases outside the gene matches. This CDR3 region has 16 residues. The chain's CDR3 is CASSLGGTSSYNEQFF. CDR3 bases: TGTGCCAGCAGCTTAGGTGGGACTAGCTCTTACAATGAGCAGTTCTTC.

The chain has TRBV12-3 or TRBV12-4 and TRBJ2-2; 7 bases are shared with TRBD2. J was trimmed by 2 bases and V by 1 base; bases with no gene match: 4. The CDR3 has 16 amino acids. CDR3 region: CASSLGAGINTGELFF. The CDR3 DNA is TGTGCCAGCAGTTTAGGAGCGGGGATCAACACCGGGGAGCTGTTTTTT.

This clonotype came up a few times. The chain links TRBV12-3 or TRBV12-4 to TRBJ2-5; D is perhaps TRBD2 (5 bases). The V end was cut by 6 bases, the J end by 2 bases, with 13 bases between. This CDR3 spans 14 amino acids. Here the CDR3 reads CASSREGLQETQYF. CDR3 nucleotide sequence: TGTGCCAGCAGCCGGGAAGGACTGCAAGAGACCCAGTACTTC.